The 19 T cell receptor beta chains presented below share a single source sample, sequenced in a study of radiotherapy plus CTLA-4 blockade in lung cancer. The method was immunoSEQ multiplex PCR; TCRdb's version includes in-frame clones alone and lacks a portion of them. The sample lists 75,000 to 100,000 clones; roughly 74% were seen once. This material consisted of peripheral blood, taken from a patient treated with radiotherapy plus ipilimumab. These receptors came from a human donor with non-small cell lung cancer who had a partial response to radiotherapy plus ipilimumab. Some clones in this sample may be carry-over from other donors' samples.

The chain recombines TRBV28 with TRBJ1-3; a possible D gene is TRBD1 (6 bases). The CDR3 runs to 17 residues. The V and J ends lost 6 bases and 5 bases respectively, with 23 bases between them. In germline, CDR1 is MDHEN, CDR2 SYDVKM. This CDR3 reads CASSQFSVGGYRNTIYF. DNA for the CDR3: TGTGCCAGCAGCCAATTCTCGGTAGGGGGATATCGAAACACCATATATTTT.

The chain has TRBV7-8 and TRBJ1-2; D remains unclear. Trimming stripped 2 bases from V and 1 base from J, with 8 bases between. The CDR3 covers 14 residues. CDR1 and CDR2 from the germline V gene are SGHVS and FQNEAQ. Here the CDR3 reads CASSLYADNYGYTF. CDR3 bases: TGTGCCAGCAGCTTATACGCAGATAACTATGGCTACACCTTC.

V usage is TRBV6-1 and J usage is TRBJ1-1, with D unresolved. Germline values: CDR1 MNHNS, CDR2 SASEGT. V was shortened by 4 bases and J by 2 bases, with 8 bases between the two germline ends. The CDR3 is 13 amino acids. DNA of the CDR3: TGTGCCAGCAGTGTAGACTACAACACTGAAGCTTTCTTT. Residues: CASSVDYNTEAFF.

The V gene is TRBV9, the J gene TRBJ1-3, with D unclear. V gave up 2 bases and J gave up 4 bases, with 13 bases separating them. The CDR3 has 15 residues. The germline V gene encodes CDR1 SGDLS and CDR2 YYNGEE. This CDR3 is CASSVSGHGGNTIYF. The CDR3 nucleotides are TGTGCCAGCAGCGTCTCTGGGCATGGAGGAAACACCATATATTTT.

CDR3 nucleotide sequence: TGTGCCAGCAGTCAATTTACCGGGACAGTCTACGAGCAGTACTTC. Translated, it gives CASSQFTGTVYEQYF. This chain joins TRBV6-6 and TRBJ2-7; 7 nucleotides match TRBD1. Trimming took 5 bases from V and 3 from J; bases not matched to a gene: 10. The CDR3 runs 15 residues. Looked up from germline, CDR1 is MNHNY and CDR2 is SVGAGI (reference sequence).

The chain has TRBV19 and TRBJ2-5; possibly TRBD1 for D (5 bases). The tail of the sequence fits TRBJ2-7 better, so the J call may be wrong. The germline gives CDR1 LNHDA, CDR2 SQIVND (reference sequence). The CDR3 is 13 residues long. The CDR3 loop reads CASRDIGFGEQYF. In DNA form, the CDR3 reads TGTGCCAGTAGGGACATTGGGTTTGGCGAGCAGTACTTC.

This clone was counted a single time. The chain uses TRBV19 and TRBJ2-7; D is possibly TRBD1 (6 bases). The CDR3 contains 17 residues. V was cut by 5 bases and J by 2 bases, with 22 bases left in between. CDR1 and CDR2 from the germline V gene are LNHDA and SQIVND (reference sequence). CDR3: CASSPAWGRGMTYEQYF. The CDR3 DNA reads TGTGCCAGTAGTCCGGCCTGGGGCAGGGGAATGACCTACGAGCAGTACTTC.

V is TRBV28 and J is TRBJ1-2, with 10 bases identical to TRBD1. The CDR3 sequence is 14 residues long. The trim removed 7 bases at V and 8 bases at J, leaving 10 bases unmatched. Looked up from germline, CDR1 is MDHEN and CDR2 is SYDVKM. The DNA of the CDR3 is TGTGCCAGCAAATGGGACAGGGGATTACAAGGCTACACCTTC. Its translation: CASKWDRGLQGYTF.

This clone was observed a few times. This chain uses TRBV4-2 with TRBJ2-2; a possible D gene is TRBD1 (6 bases). CDR1 is LGHNA and CDR2 is YNFKEQ in the germline V gene. The CDR3 extends over 15 amino acids. V shed 2 bases and J shed 4 bases, with 11 bases lying between them. The CDR3 nucleotides read TGTGCCAGCAGCCAATACACAGGGCCCACCGGGGAGCTGTTTTTT. It is translated as CASSQYTGPTGELFF.

The rearrangement joins TRBV7-2 to TRBJ2-1; 11 nucleotides line up with TRBD2. From germline, CDR1 is SGHTA and CDR2 FQGNSA. V lost 4 bases and J lost 4; bases outside the gene matches: 3. The CDR3 has 15 residues. The CDR3 loop reads CASSSSGGPYNEQFF. The DNA of the CDR3 is TGTGCCAGCAGCTCTAGCGGGGGGCCATACAATGAGCAGTTCTTC.

The sample holds one count of this clone. This chain connects TRBV5-1 to TRBJ1-2, with no clear D. The CDR3 consists of 13 residues. Germline V gene sequence: CDR1 SGHRS, CDR2 YFSETQ. V was pared by 3 bases and J by 6 bases, with 12 bases between. CDR3 nucleotides: TGCGCCAGCAGCTCCCGCCCCGGGGATGGCTACACCTTC. This encodes CASSSRPGDGYTF.

The CDR3 region is CASRPSRATNEKLFF. The CDR3 bases are TGTGCCAGCAGGCCGAGTCGAGCAACTAATGAAAAACTGTTTTTT. The chain joins TRBV27 to TRBJ1-4; D remains ambiguous. This CDR3 has 15 amino acids. V was pared by 6 bases and J by 0 bases, with 11 bases between. Germline values: CDR1 MNHEY, CDR2 SMNVEV (reference sequence).

The V and J genes are TRBV19 and TRBJ2-1; TRBD1 matches 9 bases. The CDR3 length is 15 residues. The trim removed 7 bases at V and 4 bases at J, leaving 8 bases unmatched. From germline, CDR1 is LNHDA and CDR2 SQIVND (reference sequence). In DNA form, the CDR3 reads TGTGCCAGTAAGAGGGACAGGGAAGGTTACAATGAGCAGTTCTTC. The encoded protein is CASKRDREGYNEQFF. Together with reference TRBV19 and TRBJ2-1, the CDR3 gives the full variable domain: DGGITQSPKYLFRKEGQNVTLSCEQNLNHDAMYWYRQDPGQGLRLIYYSQIVNDFQKGDIAEGYSVSREKKESFPLTVTSAQKNPTAFYLCASKRDREGYNEQFFGPGTRLTVL.

The genes are TRBV5-1 and TRBJ2-5; D is possibly TRBD2 (6 bases). The CDR3 is made up of 15 amino acids. Between the trimmed V and J ends, which lost 4 bases and 5 bases, there was a span of 18 bases. Germline V lookup: CDR1 SGHRS, CDR2 YFSETQ. CDR3: CASSLPSEGHETQYF. Here the CDR3 DNA reads TGCGCCAGCAGCCTGCCCTCGGAGGGCCACGAGACCCAGTACTTC.

The CDR3 sequence: CASWGSPNTEAFF. The CDR3 DNA reads TGTGCCAGTTGGGGCAGCCCGAACACTGAAGCTTTCTTT. The chain joins TRBV27 to TRBJ1-1; weak D call: TRBD1 (5 bases). The CDR3 sequence is 13 residues long. V was clipped by 9 bases and J by 1 base, with 12 bases between them. Germline CDR1 and CDR2: MNHEY and SMNVEV (reference sequence).

The chain uses TRBV18 and TRBJ2-3; D possibly corresponds to TRBD1 (6 bases). CDR1 is KGHSH and CDR2 is LQKENI in the germline V gene. CDR3 size: 18 residues. V dropped 1 base and J dropped 2 bases, with 19 bases sitting between them. CDR3 residues: CASSPLPRTTGDTDTQYF. The CDR3 bases are TGTGCCAGCTCACCACTTCCTAGAACGACAGGCGACACAGATACGCAGTATTTT. Filled out from reference TRBV18 and TRBJ2-3, the complete variable domain reads NAGVMQNPRHLVRRRGQEARLRCSPMKGHSHVYWYRQLPEEGLKFMVYLQKENIIDESGMPKERFSAEFPKEGPSILRIQQVVRGDSAAYFCASSPLPRTTGDTDTQYFGPGTRLTVL.

CDR3: CASSPVPRQVSGNTIYF. The CDR3 DNA reads TGTGCCAGCAGCCCGGTTCCTAGACAGGTATCTGGAAACACCATATATTTT. V gene TRBV4-2 combines with J gene TRBJ1-3, with D possibly TRBD1 on 6 matching bases. Germline V gene lookup returns CDR1 LGHNA and CDR2 YNFKEQ. The CDR3 runs to 17 residues. Trimming left V 4 bases short and J 1 base short, with 17 bases between.

This chain joins TRBV5-1 and TRBJ1-5; D is possibly TRBD1 (5 bases). Per the germline V gene, CDR1 is SGHRS and CDR2 is YFSETQ. The V end was cut by 1 base, the J end by 4 bases, with 12 bases between. This CDR3 has 15 amino acids. The DNA for the CDR3 is TGCGCCAGCAGCTTGAGCGGGGGGTCTAATCAGCCCCAGCATTTT. It translates to CASSLSGGSNQPQHF.

The V call is TRBV7-3, the J call TRBJ2-1, with a weak D call TRBD1 (6 bases). Trimming removed 5 bases from V and 9 bases from J, with 14 bases in between. CDR3 length: 13 amino acids. Germline V CDR1 and CDR2: SGHTA, FQGTGA. The CDR3 protein is CASSQLGASEQFF. CDR3 coding DNA: TGTGCCAGCAGCCAACTGGGGGCTTCTGAGCAGTTCTTC.